The 29 T cell receptor beta chains presented below share a single source sample, sequenced in a study of T-cell memory formation after mild COVID-19. TCRdb used MiXCR to reprocess the 5' RACE reads, holding one entry per CDR3 protein. The table lists roughly 13,000 distinct CDR3 sequences, under 25% of them singletons, with around 49% in the top ten. Sequencing input: PBMCs or a T cell subset sorted from them (not recorded which). The receptors come from an adult woman who had mild COVID-19 (a few samples of this study predate the infection). Cell type and time point are not known.

This clonotype appeared many times. The chain recombines TRBV13 with TRBJ2-3; tentative D call: TRBD2 (5 bases). Germline V CDR1 and CDR2: PRHDT, FYEKMQ (reference sequence). V was shortened by 4 bases and J by 3 bases, with 11 bases between the two germline ends. This CDR3 has 14 residues. CDR3 in amino acids: CASSSLRETDTQYF. The CDR3 DNA is TGTGCCAGCAGCTCCCTTCGGGAAACAGATACGCAGTATTTT.

Ten or more counts support this clonotype. V usage is TRBV12-3 or TRBV12-4 and J usage is TRBJ1-1, with a weak D call TRBD1 (6 bases). The CDR3 totals 14 residues. The ends were cut back, 5 bases at V and 5 bases at J, with 15 bases in the middle. The CDR3 reads CASSPPGVWTEAFF. In nucleotides, the CDR3 is TGTGCCAGCAGTCCCCCAGGGGTCTGGACTGAAGCTTTCTTT.

This clonotype was counted many times. The rearrangement links TRBV24-1 to TRBJ1-5, with 8 bases lining up with TRBD1. CDR3 length equals 13 residues. Germline CDR1 KGHDR, CDR2 SFDVKD. V lost 9 bases to trimming and J lost 5 bases; unmatched junction nucleotides: 5. The CDR3 spells CATLGQGYQPQHF. The CDR3 DNA follows: TGTGCCACCCTTGGACAGGGCTATCAGCCCCAGCATTTT.

The CDR3 nucleotides are TGTGCCAGTAACTCCGGGACAGGTGCCTACGAGCAGTACTTC. Translated: CASNSGTGAYEQYF. The chain carries TRBV19 and TRBJ2-7, with TRBD1 identical over 8 bases. The CDR3 contains 14 residues. Germline CDR1 LNHDA, CDR2 SQIVND (reference sequence). V was pared by 7 bases and J by 2 bases, with 7 bases of the junction left unmatched.

This clonotype came up many times. J is TRBJ1-3 and V is TRBV18; maybe TRBD1 (6 bases). The CDR3 contains 16 residues. CDR1 is KGHSH and CDR2 is LQKENI in the germline V gene. V shed 4 bases and J shed 8 bases, with 21 bases lying between them. This CDR3 reads CASSRQGTGDVDTIYF. CDR3 DNA: TGTGCCAGCTCACGGCAGGGGACCGGGGATGTGGACACCATATATTTT.

The table lists this clonotype with many counts. The chain uses TRBV28 and TRBJ2-7; 10 positions match TRBD2. The germline V gene has CDR1 MDHEN and CDR2 SYDVKM. The ends lost 6 bases at V and 4 bases at J; junction bases unmatched: 12. This CDR3 is 16 amino acids long. The CDR3 sequence: CASSNTGLAAFYEQYF. The CDR3 DNA follows: TGTGCCAGCAGCAATACCGGACTAGCGGCTTTTTACGAGCAGTACTTC.

This clonotype was seen ten or more times. The chain uses TRBV24-1 and TRBJ2-5; TRBD2 is a possible D gene (6 bases). V was cut by 4 bases and J by 3 bases, with 17 bases left in between. The V gene's germline CDR1 is KGHDR and CDR2 SFDVKD. The CDR3 totals 16 residues. CDR3 sequence reads: CATSDRGTRFEETQYF. In nucleotides, the CDR3 is TGTGCCACCAGTGACCGGGGGACCCGATTCGAAGAGACCCAGTACTTC.

The CDR3 sequence: CASSQAGTLNTEAFF. DNA of the CDR3: TGCGCCAGCAGCCAGGCAGGGACACTCAACACTGAAGCTTTCTTT. The chain joins TRBV4-1 to TRBJ1-1; TRBD1 might be the D (6 bases). V shed 3 bases and J shed 2 bases, with 13 bases lying between them. CDR3 length: 15 amino acids. The V gene's germline CDR1 is MGHRA and CDR2 YSYEKL.

There are many counts of this clonotype. The V and J genes are TRBV3-1 and TRBJ2-6; D is tentatively TRBD1 or TRBD2 (5 bases each). Trimming left V 0 bases short and J 2 bases short, with 17 bases between. The CDR3 covers 19 residues. CDR1 is LGHDT, CDR2 YNNKEL, per germline (reference sequence). The CDR3 DNA follows: TGTGCCAGCAGCCAAGAAAGGGATTCAGGGAGCCCTGGGGCCAACGTCCTGACTTTC. This codes for CASSQERDSGSPGANVLTF. The full variable domain, with the rest looked up from reference TRBV3-1 and TRBJ2-6, is DTAVSQTPKYLVTQMGNDKSIKCEQNLGHDTMYWYKQDSKKFLKIMFSYNNKELIINETVPNRFSPKSPDKAHLNLHINSLELGDSAVYFCASSQERDSGSPGANVLTFGAGSRLTVL.

This clonotype was picked up many times. The chain employs TRBV30 and TRBJ2-6; D uncertain. The germline gives CDR1 GTSNPN, CDR2 SVGIG (reference sequence). The V end was cut by 0 bases, the J end by 0 bases, with 12 bases between. The CDR3 length is 17 residues. The CDR3 loop reads CAWSVYLISSGANVLTF. CDR3 coding DNA: TGTGCCTGGAGTGTCTACCTGATATCCTCTGGGGCCAACGTCCTGACTTTC.

This clonotype occurred many times. This rearrangement joins TRBV7-2 to TRBJ2-7; 10 bases line up with TRBD2. Germline V gene data show CDR1 as SGHTA and CDR2 as FQGNSA. The V and J ends lost 1 base and 4 bases, in that order; junction bases with no gene match: 7. The CDR3 runs to 16 residues. The DNA of the CDR3 is TGTGCCAGCAGCTTAGAGAGCGGGAGGGCCGGGTACGAGCAGTACTTC. Amino acid sequence: CASSLESGRAGYEQYF. Combining the CDR3 with reference TRBV7-2 and TRBJ2-7 gives the whole variable domain GAGVSQSPSNKVTEKGKDVELRCDPISGHTALYWYRQSLGQGLEFLIYFQGNSAPDKSGLPSDRFSAERTGGSVSTLTIQRTQQEDSAVYLCASSLESGRAGYEQYFGPGTRLTVT.

This clonotype was observed once. The chain employs TRBV12-3 or TRBV12-4 and TRBJ2-1; D ambiguous. The V and J ends lost 6 bases and 7 bases respectively, with 7 bases between them. The CDR3 is made up of 11 amino acids. In DNA, the CDR3 is TGTGCCAGCAGCCGGTTTAATGAGCAGTTCTTC. It encodes CASSRFNEQFF.

This clonotype was found many times. The chain employs TRBV5-1 and TRBJ1-1, with 8 bases aligning to TRBD1. Germline V CDR1 and CDR2: SGHRS, YFSETQ. There are 17 residues in the CDR3. Trimming at V came to 4 bases and at J to 4 bases, leaving 15 bases not matched to a gene. The CDR3 bases are TGCGCCAGCAGCGGATACCCCGGGACAGGTAGGGGCACTGAAGCTTTCTTT. Translated: CASSGYPGTGRGTEAFF.

The chain combines TRBV5-1 with TRBJ2-7; D may be TRBD2 (5 bases). This CDR3 has 14 amino acids. V was trimmed by 1 base and J by 3 bases, leaving 11 bases between them. Germline V gene lookup returns CDR1 SGHRS and CDR2 YFSETQ. DNA of the CDR3: TGCGCCAGCAGCTTGTTCGGGGATTTCTACGAGCAGTACTTC. Amino acid sequence: CASSLFGDFYEQYF.

This clonotype was counted many times. The CDR3: CASSLDDTDTQYF. DNA of the CDR3: TGCGCCAGCAGCTTGGATGACACAGATACGCAGTATTTT. V and J are TRBV5-1 and TRBJ2-3; D not certain. V dropped 0 bases and J dropped 2 bases, with 4 bases sitting between them. Germline V lookup: CDR1 SGHRS, CDR2 YFSETQ. CDR3 length equals 13 residues.

This clonotype was recorded many times. The chain uses TRBV20-1 and TRBJ2-7, with D uncertain. The CDR3 is 17 residues long. V gave up 1 base and J gave up 3 bases, with 22 bases separating them. Germline CDR1 and CDR2: DFQATT and SNEGSKA (reference sequence). The CDR3 bases are TGCAGTGCTAGAGGCGTGGGCAGCGCATTACCCGTCTACGAGCAGTACTTC. Translating gives CSARGVGSALPVYEQYF.

This clonotype was observed many times. The chain is built from TRBV7-9 and TRBJ2-7; TRBD1 agrees at 9 bases. The V segment lost 5 bases and the J segment 2 bases; nucleotides outside the gene matches: 4. Germline V gene sequence: CDR1 SEHNR, CDR2 FQNEAQ (reference sequence). CDR3 length: 14 residues. This CDR3 is CASSADRGTYEQYF. The CDR3 bases are TGTGCCAGCAGCGCAGACAGGGGGACCTACGAGCAGTACTTC.

This clonotype was counted ten times or more. The J gene is TRBJ1-4, the V gene TRBV15; 10 bases agree with TRBD1. Germline CDR1 and CDR2: LNHNV and YYDKDF (reference sequence). CDR3 length: 16 residues. J lost 7 bases, V lost 4 bases, and 9 bases had no gene match. Written as DNA, the CDR3 is TGTGCCACCAGCAACCGGGACAGGGGTACGGGTGAAAAACTGTTTTTT. Translated: CATSNRDRGTGEKLFF.

This clonotype was recorded many times. The J gene is TRBJ1-5, the V gene TRBV2, with 10 nucleotides matching TRBD1. The CDR3 sequence is 23 residues long. Germline CDR1 is SNHLY and CDR2 is FYNNEI. Trimming took 2 bases from V and 4 from J; bases not matched to a gene: 26. The CDR3 DNA sequence: TGTGCCAGCAGTGAACCCGGGGACAGGGGAGCACCCTTTCCCTCAAACAAAAATCAGCCCCAGCATTTT. Its translation: CASSEPGDRGAPFPSNKNQPQHF.

This clonotype counts as medium-sized. V and J are TRBV12-3 or TRBV12-4 and TRBJ1-5; D not certain. This CDR3 comprises 15 residues. V was shortened by 5 bases and J by 2 bases, with 13 bases between the two germline ends. CDR3 amino acids: CASSRGDSGNQPQHF. The CDR3 DNA reads TGTGCCAGCAGTCGCGGGGATTCGGGCAATCAGCCCCAGCATTTT.

The genes are TRBV6-2 or TRBV6-3 and TRBJ2-6, with TRBD1 as a possible D gene (6 bases). The V end lost 5 bases, the J end lost 10 bases, and 21 bases lay between the germline ends. The V gene's germline CDR1 is MNHEY and CDR2 SVGEGT. The CDR3 extends over 16 amino acids. As DNA, the CDR3 is TGTGCCAGCAGTCACCCCCAGGGGAGAAACCTTAACGTCCTGACTTTC. Encoded protein: CASSHPQGRNLNVLTF.

Ten or more counts support this clonotype. CDR3: CASSLGEGEQYF. The CDR3, as DNA: TGTGCCAGCAGCTTAGGAGAGGGCGAGCAGTACTTC. This chain connects TRBV7-6 to TRBJ2-7; possible D gene TRBD2, 5 bases. V shed 1 base and J shed 6 bases, with 7 bases lying between them. CDR1 and CDR2 (germline): SGHVS, FNYEAQ. The CDR3 runs 12 residues.

By share, this clonotype ranks as medium-sized. This chain joins TRBV2 and TRBJ2-7, with D perhaps TRBD2 (5 bases). Germline-derived CDR1 and CDR2 are SNHLY and FYNNEI. The CDR3 spans 12 residues. Trimming cost V 1 base and J 7 bases, with 8 bases left between them. Written as DNA, the CDR3 is TGTGCCAGCAGTGAAGAGCCGGGGGAGCAGTACTTC. This gives the protein CASSEEPGEQYF. The full variable domain, its missing parts supplied by reference TRBV2 and TRBJ2-7, is EPEVTQTPSHQVTQMGQEVILRCVPISNHLYFYWYRQILGQKVEFLVSFYNNEISEKSEIFDDQFSVERPDGSNFTLKIRSTKLEDSAMYFCASSEEPGEQYFGPGTRLTVT.

This clonotype was found many times. The CDR3 nucleotides read TGTGCCAGTAGTACCCCTCCTTACAATGAGCAGTTCTTC. Amino acids: CASSTPPYNEQFF. The chain is built from TRBV19 and TRBJ2-1; D is unresolved. The V gene's germline CDR1 is LNHDA and CDR2 SQIVND (reference sequence). The CDR3 consists of 13 residues. Trimming removed 4 bases from V and 4 bases from J, with 8 bases in between.

The chain carries TRBV19 and TRBJ2-7; 10 bases fit TRBD1. Germline V gene lookup returns CDR1 LNHDA and CDR2 SQIVND (reference sequence). Trimming cost V 5 bases and J 4 bases; bases outside gene matches: 11. The CDR3 sequence is 16 residues long. CDR3 sequence (DNA): TGTGCCAGTAGTCCGGGGACAGGGGTCATCCCATACGAGCAGTACTTC. Its translation: CASSPGTGVIPYEQYF.

This clonotype occurred many times. The rearrangement joins TRBV2 to TRBJ2-1; 9 bases agree with TRBD1. The CDR3 is made up of 16 amino acids. V shed 2 bases and J 6 bases; nucleotides not matched to a gene: 8. Germline V gene lookup returns CDR1 SNHLY and CDR2 FYNNEI. CDR3 amino acids: CASSEFGTGLGNEQFF. CDR3 nucleotide sequence: TGTGCCAGCAGTGAATTTGGGACAGGGCTGGGCAATGAGCAGTTCTTC.

The V and J genes are TRBV18 and TRBJ1-2; TRBD1 matches 9 bases. The CDR3 consists of 16 residues. J gave up 6 bases and V 0 bases, and 8 bases lay outside the gene matches. Per the germline V gene, CDR1 is KGHSH and CDR2 is LQKENI. The chain's CDR3 is CASSPPVGTGIDGYTF. In nucleotides, the CDR3 is TGTGCCAGCTCACCACCGGTGGGGACAGGGATCGATGGCTACACCTTC.

The chain is built from TRBV11-2 and TRBJ2-5, with 9 nucleotides matching TRBD1. With V trimmed by 5 bases and J by 5 bases, 9 bases remained unmatched. Germline lookup yields CDR1 SGHAT and CDR2 FQNNGV. This CDR3 contains 15 residues. In DNA, the CDR3 is TGTGCCAGCAGCCCCGGGACAGGGAGGGGGGAGACCCAGTACTTC. Protein sequence: CASSPGTGRGETQYF.

Ten or more counts support this clonotype. The V and J genes are TRBV29-1 and TRBJ1-2, with 11 nucleotides matching TRBD1. With 5 bases clipped from V and 2 bases from J, the junction kept 4 bases outside the gene matches. Germline lookup yields CDR1 SQVTM and CDR2 ANQGSEA. This CDR3 is 14 amino acids long. CDR3 in amino acids: CSVRGTGGNYGYTF. The CDR3 DNA sequence: TGCAGCGTTCGGGGGACAGGGGGAAACTATGGCTACACCTTC.